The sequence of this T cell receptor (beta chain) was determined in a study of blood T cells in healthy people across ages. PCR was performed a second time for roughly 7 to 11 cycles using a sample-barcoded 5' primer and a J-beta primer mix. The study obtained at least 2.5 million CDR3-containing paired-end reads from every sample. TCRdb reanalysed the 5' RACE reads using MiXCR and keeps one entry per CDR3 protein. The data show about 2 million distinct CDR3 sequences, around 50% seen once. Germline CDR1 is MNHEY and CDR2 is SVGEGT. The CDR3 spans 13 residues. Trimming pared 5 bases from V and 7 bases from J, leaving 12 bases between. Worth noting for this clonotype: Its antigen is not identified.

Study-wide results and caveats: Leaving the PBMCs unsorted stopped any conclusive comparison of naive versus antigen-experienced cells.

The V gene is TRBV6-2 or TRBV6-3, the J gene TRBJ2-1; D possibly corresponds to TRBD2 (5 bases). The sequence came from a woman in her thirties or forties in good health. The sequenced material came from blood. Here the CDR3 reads CASSTNERNEQFF. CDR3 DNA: TGTGCCAGCAGTACCAATGAGCGGAATGAGCAGTTCTTC.